The subject of this entry is one TCR beta chain. Clones were read by immunoSEQ multiplex PCR, and TCRdb kept only the in-frame ones, dropping some. The sample includes a few hundred thousand clones, less than 90% of them seen just once. V was shortened by 3 bases and J by 4 bases, with 6 bases between the two germline ends. This CDR3 contains 11 residues. Per germline, CDR1 SQVTM and CDR2 ANQGSEA. The source of the sample is a study of blood T cell repertoires in COVID-19. Sequences were obtained from peripheral blood. The chain joins TRBV29-1 to TRBJ1-1; D is unclear. The sequence was obtained from a woman between 55 and 75 years old with COVID-19, enrolled during active disease. The CDR3 DNA reads TGCAGCGTTGACAGGCCCACTGAAGCTTTCTTT. This codes for CSVDRPTEAFF.